Here is one T cell receptor beta chain with its context. What it recognizes is unknown. TCRdb's table, derived via immunoSEQ multiplex PCR, lists solely in-frame clones and lacks some. The sample carries around 100,000 clones, over 70% recorded once. The entry originates in a study of Ad26.COV2.S vaccination and SARS-CoV-2 variants. This CDR3 has 14 residues. Between the trimmed V and J ends, which lost 3 bases and 4 bases, there was a span of 8 bases. The germline CDR1 and CDR2 sequences are KGHDR and SFDVKD. Points from the study as a whole: Reported post-vaccination CD8+ and CD4+ T cell responses to spike showed substantial breadth. Vaccine and placebo groups showed comparable non-spike TCR breadth. Participants in the vaccine arm had higher spike-specific TCR breadth; placebo recipients had lower.

This chain joins TRBV24-1 and TRBJ1-4; D call uncertain. The TCR was taken from a human donor who had recovered from COVID-19. The sequencing here drew on peripheral blood, taken after recovery from COVID-19. The CDR3, as DNA: TGTGCCACCAGTGATGGAGGTCTTAATGAAAAACTGTTTTTT. It yields the protein CATSDGGLNEKLFF.